This T cell receptor beta chain was captured by sequencing in a study of blood T cells in healthy people across ages. General study results and limits: Conclusively comparing naive with antigen-experienced cells was impossible with unsorted PBMCs. Diversity was higher, and naive CD4+ cells more numerous, in long-lived donors than in aged donors. The fall in TCR beta diversity per million T cells was roughly linear with age.

This clonotype is a singleton in its sample. Its antigen is not identified. Next came a second PCR, run for about 7 to 12 cycles, which used a sample-barcoded 5' primer along with a J-beta primer mix. Each cDNA molecule was tagged by a template-switch adaptor with 12 random nucleotides. TCRdb reanalysed the 5' RACE reads using MiXCR and keeps one entry per CDR3 protein. The sample lists over 1,500,000 distinct CDR3 sequences; about 39% were seen once. The sequencing sample was made of blood. The source of this sequence is a human donor in good health.

CDR3 residues: CAGKVAGANVLTF. The CDR3 coding sequence is TGTGCCGGGAAGGTGGCTGGGGCCAACGTCCTGACTTTC. V gene TRBV6-1 combines with J gene TRBJ2-6; D is undetermined. CDR1 is MNHNS and CDR2 is SASEGT in the germline V gene. V lost 11 bases, J lost 2 bases, and 10 bases lay in between. This CDR3 is built from 13 residues.